One and the same sample provided the 20 T cell receptor beta chains below, sequenced in a study of beta chain features in type 1 diabetes. Findings and limits, study-wide: Type 1 diabetes patients showed a moderate but significant shortening of TCRB CDR3s in all four CD4+ subsets.

Antigens for these TCRs are unknown. Every isolated RNA sample was fully reverse transcribed, so sequencing captured expressed TCRB transcripts. Assay used: immunoSEQ multiplex PCR; TCRdb lists only in-frame clones, some missing. This table has 130,000 or so clones, roughly 17% appearing once. The specimen was central memory CD4+ T cells from blood. The receptors shown here come from a man between 18 and 35 years old with type 1 diabetes.

A few counts support this clone. The rearrangement uses TRBV19 and TRBJ1-1, with 7 bases aligning to TRBD1. CDR3 length: 13 residues. Per germline, CDR1 LNHDA and CDR2 SQIVND (reference sequence). V gave up 6 bases and J gave up 3 bases; unmatched junction bases: 4. The CDR3 loop is CASSRDRDTEAFF. DNA of the CDR3: TGTGCCAGTAGCAGAGACAGGGACACTGAAGCTTTCTTT. Full variable domain (rest looked up from reference TRBV19 and TRBJ1-1): DGGITQSPKYLFRKEGQNVTLSCEQNLNHDAMYWYRQDPGQGLRLIYYSQIVNDFQKGDIAEGYSVSREKKESFPLTVTSAQKNPTAFYLCASSRDRDTEAFFGQGTRLTVV.

In its sample, this clone was seen a few times. The chain recombines TRBV5-8 with TRBJ2-3; TRBD2 is a possible D gene (5 bases). The CDR3 is 15 amino acids. Germline V gene lookup returns CDR1 SGHTS and CDR2 YDEGEE. Trimming shortened V by 2 bases and J by 4 bases, and 14 bases separated the two germline ends. CDR3: CASSLPGERADTQYF. The CDR3 nucleotides are TGTGCCAGCAGCTTACCCGGGGAAAGGGCAGATACGCAGTATTTT.

V usage is TRBV19 and J usage is TRBJ2-6, with D tentatively TRBD2 (5 bases). Germline values: CDR1 LNHDA, CDR2 SQIVND (reference sequence). Between the trimmed V and J ends, which lost 3 bases and 0 bases, there was a span of 12 bases. This CDR3 spans 17 amino acids. CDR3 DNA sequence: TGTGCCAGTAGTATCTCCCTGAGGGACTCTGGGGCCAACGTCCTGACTTTC. Translating gives CASSISLRDSGANVLTF.

The chain is built from TRBV5-6 and TRBJ2-3; D not certain. V lost 6 bases, J lost 14 bases, and 22 bases lay in between. Germline values: CDR1 SGHDT, CDR2 YYEEEE. The CDR3 sequence is 13 residues long. The CDR3 DNA sequence: TGTGCCAGCACCCTTTCGAATCGAGCCTCGAGGTATTTT. It encodes CASTLSNRASRYF.

The J gene is TRBJ2-1, the V gene TRBV9, with 7 bases identical to TRBD2. This CDR3 has 20 residues. Looked up from germline, CDR1 is SGDLS and CDR2 is YYNGEE. V was clipped by 0 bases and J by 0 bases; unmatched bases: 15. CDR3 nucleotide sequence: TGTGCCAGCAGCGTAGAAGGGGACTACCTAGTCACAAGCTCCTACAATGAGCAGTTCTTC. Residues: CASSVEGDYLVTSSYNEQFF.

V is TRBV7-3 and J is TRBJ2-5; D could derive from TRBD1 or TRBD2 (5 bases each). V was trimmed by 0 bases and J by 5 bases, leaving 16 bases between them. The V gene's germline CDR1 is SGHTA and CDR2 FQGTGA. The CDR3 spans 16 residues. As DNA, the CDR3 is TGTGCCAGCAGCTTAACGAGCGACCCCGGGACGGAGACCCAGTACTTC. Protein product: CASSLTSDPGTETQYF. Using reference TRBV7-3 and TRBJ2-5 for the parts outside the CDR3, the full variable domain is GAGVSQTPSNKVTEKGKYVELRCDPISGHTALYWYRQSLGQGPEFLIYFQGTGAADDSGLPNDRFFAVRPEGSVSTLKIQRTERGDSAVYLCASSLTSDPGTETQYFGPGTRLLVL.

This rearrangement joins TRBV6-1 to TRBJ1-5; no reliable D call. Trimming took off 4 bases at V and 0 bases at J, with 13 bases between the two ends. The germline V gene encodes CDR1 MNHNS and CDR2 SASEGT. The CDR3 length is 16 residues. The CDR3 sequence: CASSVAAYDSNQPQHF. In DNA form, the CDR3 reads TGTGCCAGCAGTGTAGCGGCCTATGATAGCAATCAGCCCCAGCATTTT.

This clone has a single count. The CDR3 loop is CASSEAPTSGSADTQYF. In DNA, the CDR3 is TGTGCCAGCAGTGAAGCGCCGACTAGCGGGAGCGCAGATACGCAGTATTTT. This chain uses TRBV6-1 with TRBJ2-3; 12 nucleotides line up with TRBD2. J lost 4 bases, V lost 0 bases, and 5 bases had no gene match. CDR1 is MNHNS, CDR2 SASEGT, per germline. CDR3 length equals 17 residues.

This rearrangement joins TRBV19 to TRBJ2-7; D possibly matches TRBD1 or TRBD2 (5 bases each). CDR1 and CDR2 (germline): LNHDA, SQIVND (reference sequence). There are 15 residues in the CDR3. V shed 4 bases and J shed 5 bases, with 18 bases lying between them. The CDR3 DNA is TGTGCCAGTAGTACCTGGGACGGATTTTCCCACGAGCAGTACTTC. It encodes CASSTWDGFSHEQYF.

The chain uses TRBV6-5 and TRBJ1-4, with TRBD1 identical over 7 bases. The V segment lost 5 bases and the J segment 8 bases; nucleotides outside the gene matches: 8. Per the germline V gene, CDR1 is MNHEY and CDR2 is SVGAGI. This CDR3 region has 14 residues. The CDR3 bases are TGTGCCAGCAGTAGGTCGACAGGGAGGGAAAAACTGTTTTTT. It translates to CASSRSTGREKLFF.

V is TRBV6-5 and J is TRBJ2-1; 8 bases agree with TRBD2. V dropped 2 bases and J dropped 2; count of bases not matched to a gene: 5. This CDR3 is built from 16 residues. The germline gives CDR1 MNHEY, CDR2 SVGAGI. CDR3 nucleotide sequence: TGTGCCAGCAGTTACGAAGCGGGGGCGCCCTACAATGAGCAGTTCTTC. Translation: CASSYEAGAPYNEQFF.

The chain joins TRBV5-1 to TRBJ1-1, with unresolved D. The V end was cut by 5 bases, the J end by 3 bases, with 5 bases between. The CDR3 length is 11 residues. CDR1 is SGHRS and CDR2 is YFSETQ in the germline V gene. The CDR3 nucleotides read TGCGCCAGCAGGATGGACACTGAAGCTTTCTTT. Protein: CASRMDTEAFF.

The chain recombines TRBV30 with TRBJ2-4, with TRBD2 matching 15 bases. This CDR3 is built from 13 residues. V lost 5 bases to trimming and J lost 12 bases; unmatched junction nucleotides: 5. Germline CDR1 GTSNPN, CDR2 SVGIG (reference sequence). CDR3 nucleotides: TGTGCCTGGCGGGGACTAGCGGGAGGATCTCAGTACTTC. It yields the protein CAWRGLAGGSQYF.

In this sample, this clone turned up a few times. As DNA, the CDR3 is TGTGCCAGCAGCCCACTCCCGGGACAGGGGAATGAAAAACTGTTTTTT. This gives the protein CASSPLPGQGNEKLFF. The J gene is TRBJ1-4, the V gene TRBV14; 10 bases agree with TRBD1. The J segment lost 5 bases and the V segment lost 4 bases, leaving 7 bases of the junction unmatched. In germline, CDR1 is SGHDN, CDR2 FVKESK. The CDR3 is made up of 16 amino acids.

V is TRBV13 and J is TRBJ2-5; D gene ambiguous. Trimming took off 1 base at V and 5 bases at J, with 20 bases between the two ends. CDR3 length: 17 residues. Germline V gene data show CDR1 as PRHDT and CDR2 as FYEKMQ (reference sequence). Here the CDR3 reads CASSLAKGYQALETQYF. The DNA of the CDR3 is TGTGCCAGCAGCTTAGCTAAAGGGTATCAGGCGTTGGAGACCCAGTACTTC.

Turning to this clone: A much more abundant neighbour one base away suggests this may be a read error. This chain uses TRBV5-6 with TRBJ2-2; D unclear. Germline V CDR1 and CDR2: SGHDT, YYEEEE. CDR3 length: 17 amino acids. The CDR3 region is CARSRLTSHRNTGELFF. Written as DNA, the CDR3 is TGTGCCCGCAGCCGACTGACAAGCCACCGGAACACCGGGGAGCTGTTTTTT.

CDR3 sequence reads: CASRGGQAGQETQYF. The CDR3 DNA reads TGTGCCAGCAGGGGGGGACAGGCGGGCCAAGAGACCCAGTACTTC. This chain links TRBV6-5 with TRBJ2-5; 8 bases are shared with TRBD1. CDR3 length: 15 residues. Germline V lookup: CDR1 MNHEY, CDR2 SVGAGI. The junction had 7 bases not matched to a gene; V was cut back by 6 bases and J by 1 base.

This clone was counted only a few times. In DNA form, the CDR3 reads TGTGCCAGCAGTTTAAGAGGGGGAGGAGGCATCGGCAATCAGCCCCAGCATTTT. It yields the protein CASSLRGGGGIGNQPQHF. The chain recombines TRBV27 with TRBJ1-5, with D possibly being TRBD1 (6 bases). Germline V CDR1 and CDR2: MNHEY, SMNVEV (reference sequence). V lost 2 bases to trimming and J lost 2 bases, with 19 bases between them. The CDR3 covers 18 residues.

This clone turned up a few times. The chain is built from TRBV7-2 and TRBJ2-2; 13 bases are a match to TRBD2. CDR1 is SGHTA, CDR2 FQGNSA, per germline. The CDR3 extends over 15 amino acids. V was pared by 8 bases and J by 6 bases, with 6 bases of the junction left unmatched. CDR3 bases: TGTGCCAGCCGACTAGCGGGAGGCCCCGCCGGGGAGCTGTTTTTT. Translated: CASRLAGGPAGELFF.

This sequence joins TRBV7-2 and TRBJ1-3; D gene ambiguous. This CDR3 region has 13 residues. Germline CDR1 reads SGHTA; CDR2 reads FQGNSA. Between the trimmed V and J ends, which lost 8 bases and 0 bases, there was a span of 8 bases. This CDR3 is CASEANSGNTIYF. CDR3 nucleotide sequence: TGTGCCAGCGAGGCGAACTCTGGAAACACCATATATTTT.